The 25 T cell receptor beta chains below all came from one sample that was sequenced in a study of blood T cell repertoires in COVID-19. Method: immunoSEQ multiplex PCR; TCRdb's copy keeps in-frame clones and lacks some. The sample includes about 240,000 clones, around 90% of them seen just once. What was sequenced was peripheral blood. Receptor source: a man aged 55 to 70 who had recovered from COVID-19.

The sample holds many counts of this clone. The chain joins TRBV28 to TRBJ1-1; perhaps TRBD1 as D (6 bases). Between the trimmed V and J ends, which lost 5 bases and 7 bases, there was a span of 11 bases. The CDR3 runs to 12 residues. CDR1 and CDR2 from the germline V gene are MDHEN and SYDVKM. As DNA, the CDR3 is TGTGCCAGCAGTCCCCGACAGGTTGAAGCTTTCTTT. It codes for CASSPRQVEAFF.

The chain is built from TRBV12-5 and TRBJ1-2, with TRBD1 as a possible D gene (6 bases). V lost 4 bases to trimming and J lost 8 bases, with 17 bases between them. This CDR3 has 14 residues. The germline V gene has CDR1 LGHNT and CDR2 FRNRAP. The CDR3 DNA reads TGTGCTAGTGGTTCAAAAGGGGGAATGAACGGCTACACCTTC. Protein product: CASGSKGGMNGYTF.

This chain links TRBV24-1 with TRBJ2-2, with TRBD2 as a possible D gene (6 bases). The CDR3 runs to 14 residues. Germline lookup yields CDR1 KGHDR and CDR2 SFDVKD. V was shortened by 7 bases and J by 2 bases, with 10 bases between the two germline ends. CDR3 bases: TGTGCCACCAGGGCGGAGGGTAACACCGGGGAGCTGTTTTTT. It is translated as CATRAEGNTGELFF.

V is TRBV2 and J is TRBJ2-1; D is ambiguous. With 8 bases removed from V and 10 bases from J, the gap between germline ends came to 9 bases. Germline assignment: CDR1 SNHLY and CDR2 FYNNEI. This CDR3 comprises 10 residues. The CDR3, as DNA: TGTGCCAGCGGAAGAGGAGAGCAGTTCTTC. It translates to CASGRGEQFF.

V gene TRBV9 combines with J gene TRBJ1-1; TRBD1 agrees at 8 bases. Germline V CDR1 and CDR2: SGDLS, YYNGEE. V trimming: 3 bases; J trimming: 8 bases; junction bases outside the gene matches: 12. This CDR3 comprises 15 residues. The CDR3 protein is CASSAEGTGMNEAFF. The CDR3 DNA reads TGTGCCAGCAGCGCGGAAGGGACAGGAATGAACGAAGCTTTCTTT.

The table lists this clone with a few counts. CDR3 amino acids: CASSLRGLSSYNEQFF. Here the CDR3 DNA reads TGTGCCAGCAGCTTGAGAGGGCTAAGCTCCTACAATGAGCAGTTCTTC. V and J are TRBV2 and TRBJ2-1; tentative D call: TRBD2 (5 bases). V was clipped by 6 bases and J by 0 bases, with 15 bases between them. CDR1 and CDR2 (germline): SNHLY, FYNNEI. This CDR3 has 16 residues.

The chain recombines TRBV7-9 with TRBJ1-1; 9 bases align to TRBD1. The CDR3 sequence is 18 residues long. Germline CDR1 reads SEHNR; CDR2 reads FQNEAQ (reference sequence). With 4 bases clipped from V and 3 bases from J, the junction kept 15 bases outside the gene matches. The CDR3 DNA sequence: TGTGCCAGCAGCTGGGATCGGACAGGGGTGGACGATGACACTGAAGCTTTCTTT. Its translation is CASSWDRTGVDDDTEAFF.

This clone was picked up a small number of times. This rearrangement joins TRBV6-5 to TRBJ2-7; 12 bases match TRBD2. CDR3 length: 14 amino acids. V lost 5 bases to trimming and J lost 3 bases; unmatched junction nucleotides: 2. CDR1 is MNHEY, CDR2 SVGAGI, per germline. CDR3 region: CASSQGLAGYEQYV. The CDR3 nucleotides read TGTGCCAGCAGTCAGGGACTAGCGGGCTACGAGCAGTACGTC.

The V and J genes are TRBV11-2 and TRBJ2-3; 7 bases agree with TRBD2. Germline V gene data show CDR1 as SGHAT and CDR2 as FQNNGV. The length of the CDR3 is 18 residues. The V gene end was trimmed by 4 bases and the J gene end by 0 bases; junction bases not matched to a gene: 13. CDR3 in amino acids: CASSSTLGTISSTDTQYF. The CDR3 DNA sequence: TGTGCCAGCAGCTCGACCCTAGGGACTATCTCTAGCACAGATACGCAGTATTTT.

This clone has just a few counts. This chain connects TRBV2 to TRBJ2-7, with 9 positions matching TRBD1. CDR3 length equals 13 residues. Looked up from germline, CDR1 is SNHLY and CDR2 is FYNNEI. The trim removed 8 bases at V and 1 base at J, leaving 3 bases unmatched. CDR3 in DNA: TGTGCCAGCGGACAGGGGACTTCCTACGAGCAGTACGTC. Its protein product is CASGQGTSYEQYV.

The V gene is TRBV9, the J gene TRBJ2-5; a possible D gene is TRBD2 (6 bases). The germline V gene has CDR1 SGDLS and CDR2 YYNGEE. Between the trimmed V and J ends, which lost 0 bases and 10 bases, there was a span of 19 bases. This CDR3 contains 15 residues. The CDR3 region is CASSVAWTTLEGQYF. The CDR3 region has the DNA TGTGCCAGCAGCGTAGCATGGACTACCCTCGAGGGCCAGTACTTC.

V usage is TRBV5-1 and J usage is TRBJ1-2; TRBD1 matches at 10 bases. Germline assignment: CDR1 SGHRS and CDR2 YFSETQ. This CDR3 spans 15 amino acids. V dropped 4 bases and J dropped 6; count of bases not matched to a gene: 9. Here the CDR3 reads CASSHGTGVLHGYTF. The DNA of the CDR3 is TGCGCCAGCAGCCACGGGACAGGGGTATTACATGGCTACACCTTC.

The rearrangement links TRBV6-5 to TRBJ1-2, with 9 positions matching TRBD1. This CDR3 is built from 13 residues. The germline CDR1 and CDR2 sequences are MNHEY and SVGAGI. J was trimmed by 10 bases and V by 5 bases; bases with no gene match: 8. The CDR3 DNA reads TGTGCCAGCAGTCCTGGGACAGGGCCTATCTACACCTTC. Translation: CASSPGTGPIYTF.

This sequence joins TRBV2 and TRBJ1-1, with TRBD1 identical over 7 bases. There are 12 residues in the CDR3. Germline CDR1 is SNHLY and CDR2 is FYNNEI. The V gene end was trimmed by 4 bases and the J gene end by 6 bases; junction bases not matched to a gene: 2. Written as DNA, the CDR3 is TGTGCCAGCAGTGGACAGGGCCCTGAAGCTTTCTTT. Encoded protein: CASSGQGPEAFF.

This chain links TRBV7-2 with TRBJ2-7; D uncertain. CDR3 length: 14 residues. Germline V lookup: CDR1 SGHTA, CDR2 FQGNSA. Deletions cut 1 base from V and 2 bases from J, with 9 bases between. This CDR3 is CASSLGSVPYEQYF. CDR3 sequence (DNA): TGTGCCAGCAGCTTAGGCTCAGTTCCCTACGAGCAGTACTTC.

The V call is TRBV5-1, the J call TRBJ2-2; D uncertain. The CDR3 is 14 amino acids. Trimming cost V 6 bases and J 0 bases, with 9 bases left between them. Germline lookup yields CDR1 SGHRS and CDR2 YFSETQ. This chain's CDR3 is CASKLLANTGELFF. The CDR3 DNA is TGCGCCAGCAAGCTTCTCGCGAACACCGGGGAGCTGTTTTTT.

The gene calls are TRBV4-1 and TRBJ1-6, with 7 positions matching TRBD1. The germline V gene encodes CDR1 MGHRA and CDR2 YSYEKL. This CDR3 has 14 amino acids. V was pared by 8 bases and J by 5 bases, with 6 bases of the junction left unmatched. The chain's CDR3 is CASSPGTDNSPLHF. For the CDR3, the DNA is TGCGCCAGCTCCCCCGGGACAGATAATTCACCCCTCCACTTT.

CDR3 residues: CASSITLGSNQPQHF. CDR3 in DNA: TGTGCCAGTAGTATTACCCTCGGGAGCAATCAGCCCCAGCATTTT. The V and J genes are TRBV19 and TRBJ1-5; D call uncertain. Germline loops: CDR1 LNHDA, CDR2 SQIVND (reference sequence). The CDR3 sequence is 15 residues long. V was trimmed by 3 bases and J by 1 base, leaving 10 bases between them.

V gene TRBV29-1 combines with J gene TRBJ2-7, with TRBD1 identical over 7 bases. V trimming: 6 bases; J trimming: 0 bases; junction bases outside the gene matches: 11. The CDR3 consists of 15 residues. Germline-derived CDR1 and CDR2 are SQVTM and ANQGSEA. CDR3 loop: CSVFGGQLRSYEQYF. As DNA, the CDR3 is TGCAGCGTCTTTGGGGGACAGTTACGCTCCTACGAGCAGTACTTC.

The V and J genes are TRBV11-2 and TRBJ2-3, with D maybe TRBD2 (6 bases). Germline CDR1 SGHAT, CDR2 FQNNGV. CDR3 length equals 12 residues. V dropped 8 bases and J dropped 4 bases, with 10 bases sitting between them. As DNA, the CDR3 is TGTGCCAGCCGGCCGGGGGCAGATACGCAGTATTTT. Amino acid sequence: CASRPGADTQYF.

The chain joins TRBV13 to TRBJ2-7; TRBD1 matches 7 bases. V shed 4 bases and J 0 bases; nucleotides not matched to a gene: 12. This CDR3 has 17 amino acids. The V gene's germline CDR1 is PRHDT and CDR2 FYEKMQ (reference sequence). This chain's CDR3 is CASSSKMTGQLSYEQYF. CDR3 nucleotides: TGTGCCAGCAGCTCAAAAATGACGGGACAGCTCTCCTACGAGCAGTACTTC.

CDR3 sequence: CASRGANSYNSPLHF. The CDR3 bases are TGTGCCAGCCGGGGAGCAAACTCCTATAATTCACCCCTCCACTTT. The chain employs TRBV6-6 and TRBJ1-6; D gene unclear. This CDR3 comprises 15 residues. Trimming left V 8 bases short and J 0 bases short, with 11 bases between. Germline V CDR1 and CDR2: MNHNY, SVGAGI (reference sequence).

The chain is built from TRBV20-1 and TRBJ1-4, with D perhaps matching TRBD1 (6 bases). V lost 3 bases to trimming and J lost 4 bases, with 18 bases between them. The CDR3 runs 16 residues. Germline CDR1 DFQATT, CDR2 SNEGSKA (reference sequence). The CDR3 coding sequence is TGCAGTGCTAGTTCACTCAGGGGTTCGTTTAATGAAAAACTGTTTTTT. It translates to CSASSLRGSFNEKLFF.

This sequence joins TRBV25-1 and TRBJ1-4; no definite D call. This CDR3 contains 13 residues. Deletions cut 9 bases from V and 5 bases from J, with 13 bases between. CDR1 is MGHDK, CDR2 SYGVNS, per germline. The CDR3 DNA follows: TGTGCCAGTGGCGGGTTAGTGAATGAAAAACTGTTTTTT. Translated: CASGGLVNEKLFF. Filled out from reference TRBV25-1 and TRBJ1-4, the complete variable domain reads EADIYQTPRYLVIGTGKKITLECSQTMGHDKMYWYQQDPGMELHLIHYSYGVNSTEKGDLSSESTVSRIRTEHFPLTLESARPSHTSQYLCASGGLVNEKLFFGSGTQLSVL.

The chain is built from TRBV27 and TRBJ1-1; D not certain. The germline CDR1 and CDR2 sequences are MNHEY and SMNVEV (reference sequence). The length of the CDR3 is 14 residues. V lost 6 bases, J lost 0 bases, and 11 bases lay in between. CDR3 DNA: TGTGCCAGCAGAGACGGAGGGATGAACACTGAAGCTTTCTTT. It yields the protein CASRDGGMNTEAFF.